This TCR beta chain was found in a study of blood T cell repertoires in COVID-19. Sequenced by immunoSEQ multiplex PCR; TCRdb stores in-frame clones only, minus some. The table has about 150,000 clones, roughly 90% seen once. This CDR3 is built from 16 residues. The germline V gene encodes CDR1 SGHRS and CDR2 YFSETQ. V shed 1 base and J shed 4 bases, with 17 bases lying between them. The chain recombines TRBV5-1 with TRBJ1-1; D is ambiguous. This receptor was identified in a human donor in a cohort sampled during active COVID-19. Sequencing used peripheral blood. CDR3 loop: CASSLWSGDFLTEAFF. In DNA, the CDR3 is TGCGCCAGCAGCTTGTGGTCCGGGGATTTCCTCACTGAAGCTTTCTTT.